This T cell receptor beta chain originates from a study of beta chain features in type 1 diabetes. The sequenced template was cDNA made from the entire isolated RNA. Read counts averaged approximately 3.6 million for samples of naive, central memory and regulatory T cells. The assay was immunoSEQ multiplex PCR, and TCRdb's table has in-frame clones only and misses some. The table has about 740,000 clones, roughly 13% seen once; the top ten hold 0.022%. As regards this clone: Its target is unknown.

General observations from the study: People with Type 1 diabetes carried modestly yet significantly shorter TCRB CDR3s in all four CD4+ subsets. HLA effects on TCRB rearrangement stayed unresolved here. Reduced insertions and increased deletions marked VDJ junctions in type 1 diabetes patients.

Each donor gave one heparinised blood draw averaging about 110 mL. The sequencing sample was made of naive CD4+ T cells from blood. The source is a young man with type 1 diabetes.

The CDR3 loop is CASSTGTPRRETQYF. The CDR3, as DNA: TGTGCCAGCAGCACCGGGACACCCCGTAGGGAGACCCAGTACTTC. The gene calls are TRBV7-9 and TRBJ2-5; weak D call: TRBD1 (6 bases). This CDR3 comprises 15 residues. V was pared by 5 bases and J by 5 bases, with 18 bases between. The germline gives CDR1 SEHNR, CDR2 FQNEAQ (reference sequence).